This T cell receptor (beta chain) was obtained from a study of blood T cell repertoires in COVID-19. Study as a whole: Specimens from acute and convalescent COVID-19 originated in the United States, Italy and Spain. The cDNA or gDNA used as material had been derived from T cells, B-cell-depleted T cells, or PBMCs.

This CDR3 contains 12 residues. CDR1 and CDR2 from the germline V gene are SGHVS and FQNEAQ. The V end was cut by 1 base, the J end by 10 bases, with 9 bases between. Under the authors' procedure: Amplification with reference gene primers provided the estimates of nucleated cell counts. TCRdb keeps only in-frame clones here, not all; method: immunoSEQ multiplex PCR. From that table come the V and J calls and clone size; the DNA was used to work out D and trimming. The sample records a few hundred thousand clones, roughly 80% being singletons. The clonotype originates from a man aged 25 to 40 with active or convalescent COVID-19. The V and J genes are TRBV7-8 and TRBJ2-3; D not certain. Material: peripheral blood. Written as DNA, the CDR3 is TGTGCCAGCAGCTTAGGAGTAGCCGCGCAGTATTTT. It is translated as CASSLGVAAQYF.